This passage covers 12 T cell receptor beta chains from one sample sequenced in a study of Ad26.COV2.S vaccination and SARS-CoV-2 variants. Sequencing was performed with immunoSEQ multiplex PCR; in TCRdb, only in-frame clones are kept and a portion is missing. The repertoire holds a few hundred thousand clones, with roughly 84% as singletons. Noted treatment: around 19 received Ad26.COV2.S at low or high dose, single or two shots; 5 received placebo; per-sample allocation not given. Collection of samples fell on day 63 after the first vaccine or placebo injection. The sequenced sample was peripheral blood, obtained in a trial of Ad26.COV2.S vaccine versus placebo. The receptors were gathered from a person aged 18-60 years who received the Ad26.COV2.S COVID-19 vaccine or a placebo.

This clone was counted at least ten times. The chain links TRBV20-1 to TRBJ2-7; D ambiguous. The CDR3 is 13 amino acids. The germline gives CDR1 DFQATT, CDR2 SNEGSKA (reference sequence). V was shortened by 3 bases and J by 4 bases, with 13 bases between the two germline ends. This CDR3 reads CSASAPEIYEQYF. The DNA for the CDR3 is TGCAGTGCTAGTGCACCGGAGATATACGAGCAGTACTTC.

The chain links TRBV9 to TRBJ1-4; 9 bases match TRBD1. The CDR3 runs to 16 residues. Germline loops: CDR1 SGDLS, CDR2 YYNGEE. V trimming: 4 bases; J trimming: 3 bases; junction bases outside the gene matches: 7. Here the CDR3 reads CASSFGQGRSNEKLFF. The CDR3 DNA is TGTGCCAGCAGCTTTGGACAGGGGAGGTCTAATGAAAAACTGTTTTTT.

The chain carries TRBV5-1 and TRBJ2-5, with D perhaps TRBD1 or TRBD2 (5 bases each). Germline CDR1 and CDR2: SGHRS and YFSETQ. Trimming removed 0 bases from V and 5 bases from J, with 11 bases in between. The CDR3 spans 14 residues. CDR3 bases: TGCGCCAGCAGCTTGGGCCCGGGACCCGAGACCCAGTACTTC. Translated, it gives CASSLGPGPETQYF.

V is TRBV7-8 and J is TRBJ2-7; D perhaps matches TRBD1 (6 bases). CDR1 and CDR2 (germline): SGHVS, FQNEAQ. This CDR3 contains 14 residues. With 7 bases removed from V and 4 bases from J, the gap between germline ends came to 17 bases. The CDR3 nucleotides read TGTGCCAGCACCCTAGACAGGTTCTTATACGAGCAGTACTTC. Translating it yields CASTLDRFLYEQYF.

The chain couples TRBV7-2 to TRBJ2-7; 11 bases fit TRBD2. CDR1 is SGHTA and CDR2 is FQGNSA in the germline V gene. Trimming cost V 4 bases and J 3 bases; bases outside gene matches: 5. The CDR3 sequence is 15 residues long. CDR3 sequence (DNA): TGTGCCAGCAGCTCCCGACTAGCGGGGAGCTACGAGCAGTACTTC. Translated: CASSSRLAGSYEQYF.

This rearrangement joins TRBV14 to TRBJ2-3; the D gene is possibly TRBD2 (6 bases). V lost 8 bases to trimming and J lost 2 bases, with 8 bases between them. Germline loops: CDR1 SGHDN, CDR2 FVKESK. The CDR3 spans 12 residues. The CDR3 coding sequence is TGTGCCAGCGGGGGACTCACAGATACGCAGTATTTT. Amino acid sequence: CASGGLTDTQYF.

The chain links TRBV5-1 to TRBJ2-7; D assignment may be TRBD1 or TRBD2 (5 bases each). Germline loops: CDR1 SGHRS, CDR2 YFSETQ. Trimming removed 3 bases from V and 0 bases from J, with 16 bases in between. This CDR3 contains 16 residues. This CDR3 reads CASSSGTLLSSYEQYF. The CDR3 nucleotides are TGCGCCAGCAGCTCCGGGACCCTCCTTTCCTCCTACGAGCAGTACTTC.

This rearrangement joins TRBV5-1 to TRBJ2-6; no firm D call. The CDR3 is 17 amino acids. Germline V lookup: CDR1 SGHRS, CDR2 YFSETQ. The V end lost 0 bases, the J end lost 0 bases, and 10 bases lay between the germline ends. Written as DNA, the CDR3 is TGCGCCAGCAGCTTGGTGATAGGGTTCTCTGGGGCCAACGTCCTGACTTTC. The encoded protein is CASSLVIGFSGANVLTF.

Concerning this clone itself: The germline gene is not matched at one end of the junction; a read error may be the cause. This rearrangement joins TRBV6-6 to TRBJ1-1, with TRBD1 matching over 7 bases. CDR1 and CDR2 (germline): MNHNY, SVGAGI (reference sequence). The CDR3 has 14 amino acids. The CDR3 nucleotides read TGTGCCAGCACTTACAGGGGTGGGAACACTGAAGCTTTCTTT. This codes for CASTYRGGNTEAFF.

The chain uses TRBV7-2 and TRBJ2-7; D may be TRBD1 (5 bases). Trimming removed 1 base from V and 0 bases from J, with 19 bases in between. The CDR3 length is 18 residues. The germline gives CDR1 SGHTA, CDR2 FQGNSA. The CDR3 here is CASSLGWGGRMSSYEQYF. The DNA for the CDR3 is TGTGCCAGCAGCTTAGGATGGGGCGGCAGGATGAGCTCCTACGAGCAGTACTTC.

CDR3 DNA sequence: TGTGCGAGAACTTACTACACCCCATATAATTCACCCCTCCACTTT. Protein product: CARTYYTPYNSPLHF. The genes are TRBV21-1 and TRBJ1-6. TRBV21-1 is a documented pseudogene. The CDR3 length is 15 residues.

V usage is TRBV6-5 and J usage is TRBJ2-7, with D possibly being TRBD2 (7 bases). This CDR3 has 15 amino acids. The germline gives CDR1 MNHEY, CDR2 SVGAGI. Trimming removed 0 bases from V and 4 bases from J, with 13 bases in between. The CDR3 DNA follows: TGTGCCAGCAGTTACTCGGGCAGGGGAGGGTACGAGCAGTACTTC. It is translated as CASSYSGRGGYEQYF.